In its sample, the clone carrying this T cell receptor beta chain was seen once. This specimen comes from a study of blood T cell repertoires in COVID-19. Across the whole study: From the United States, Italy and Spain came samples of acute and convalescent COVID-19. Sample material is recorded as cDNA or gDNA derived from T cells, B-cell-depleted T cells, or PBMCs.

Per the authors' pipeline: From reference gene primer amplification, estimates of nucleated cell counts were derived. The method was immunoSEQ multiplex PCR; TCRdb's version includes in-frame clones alone and lacks a portion of them. V and J calls and clone size are as listed in that table; D and trimming were resolved from the DNA. The table has about 130,000 clones, approximately 87% seen once. In germline, CDR1 is MNHEY, CDR2 SVGAGI. The CDR3 totals 15 residues. V gave up 4 bases and J gave up 0 bases, with 12 bases separating them. The sequenced sample consisted of peripheral blood. The TCR comes from a woman in her fifties or sixties with acute or convalescent COVID-19. The rearrangement uses TRBV6-5 and TRBJ2-5; maybe TRBD1 (5 bases). The CDR3 DNA sequence: TGTGCCAGCAGTTCACCGACAGAGAACCAAGAGACCCAGTACTTC. It is translated as CASSSPTENQETQYF.